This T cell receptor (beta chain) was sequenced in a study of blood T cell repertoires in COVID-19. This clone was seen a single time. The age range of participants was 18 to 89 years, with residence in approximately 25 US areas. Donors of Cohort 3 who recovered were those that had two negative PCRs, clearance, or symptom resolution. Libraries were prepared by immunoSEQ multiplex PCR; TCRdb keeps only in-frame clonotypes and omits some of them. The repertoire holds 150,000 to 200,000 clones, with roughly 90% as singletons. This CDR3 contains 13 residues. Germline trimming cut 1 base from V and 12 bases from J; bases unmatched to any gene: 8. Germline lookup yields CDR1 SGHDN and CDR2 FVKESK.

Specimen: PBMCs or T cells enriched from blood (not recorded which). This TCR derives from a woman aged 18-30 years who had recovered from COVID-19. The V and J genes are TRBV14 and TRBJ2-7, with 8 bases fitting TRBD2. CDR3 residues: CASSQAPSGGMYF. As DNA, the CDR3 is TGTGCCAGCAGCCAAGCTCCGTCGGGAGGGATGTACTTC.